Below are 23 T cell receptor beta chains sequenced from a single sample in a study of T cells after yellow fever vaccination. Using its own MiXCR run on the 5' RACE reads, TCRdb lists one record per CDR3 protein. The table has 500,000 to 650,000 distinct CDR3 sequences, about a sixth seen once. Specimen: PBMCs, collected roughly 5 days after the first yellow fever vaccination. The source is a man aged 18 to 30 who received the YFV17D yellow fever vaccine.

This chain uses TRBV4-1 with TRBJ2-5; D is possibly TRBD1 or TRBD2 (6 bases each). Per the germline V gene, CDR1 is MGHRA and CDR2 is YSYEKL. The CDR3 contains 15 residues. V was cut by 1 base and J by 6 bases, with 15 bases left in between. This CDR3 is CASSQVAGGGKTQYF. The CDR3 coding sequence is TGCGCCAGCAGCCAAGTAGCCGGGGGCGGAAAGACCCAGTACTTC.

This clonotype occurred many times. The junction departs from germline at one end; a sequencing error may be responsible. The genes are TRBV4-3 and TRBJ2-2, with D possibly being TRBD2 (5 bases). CDR3 size: 13 residues. Per germline, CDR1 LGHNA and CDR2 YSLEER. This CDR3 reads CASSPGNTGELFF. In DNA form, the CDR3 reads TGTGCTAGCAGCCCCGGCAACACCGGGGAGCTGTTTTTT.

This clonotype has a handful of counts. The CDR3 nucleotides are TGCGCCAGCAGCCAAGATCAGTCTAGGGGCTACACCTTC. Encoded protein: CASSQDQSRGYTF. This sequence joins TRBV4-3 and TRBJ1-2; no clear D gene. V was trimmed by 0 bases and J by 8 bases, leaving 10 bases between them. CDR1 and CDR2 from the germline V gene are LGHNA and YSLEER. CDR3 length: 13 residues.

There are a few counts of this clonotype. This chain uses TRBV7-9 with TRBJ1-2, with D unresolved. CDR1 and CDR2 from the germline V gene are SEHNR and FQNEAQ (reference sequence). CDR3 length equals 15 residues. Trimming pared 5 bases from V and 0 bases from J, leaving 13 bases between. The CDR3 protein is CASSDVWGSNYGYTF. In DNA, the CDR3 is TGTGCCAGCAGCGACGTTTGGGGATCTAACTATGGCTACACCTTC.

Here the CDR3 reads CASARGGSFGEQYV. The CDR3 DNA is TGTGCCAGCGCGCGGGGAGGGAGCTTTGGTGAGCAGTACGTC. This sequence joins TRBV27 and TRBJ2-7; 7 bases are shared with TRBD2. Germline trimming cut 8 bases from V and 7 bases from J; bases unmatched to any gene: 14. This CDR3 comprises 14 residues. Per the germline V gene, CDR1 is MNHEY and CDR2 is SMNVEV (reference sequence).

The chain couples TRBV9 to TRBJ2-3; maybe TRBD2 (5 bases). CDR1 SGDLS and CDR2 YYNGEE come from the germline V gene. Trimming stripped 0 bases from V and 6 bases from J, with 11 bases between. CDR3 length: 14 amino acids. CDR3 amino acids: CASSVGGMGDTQYF. CDR3 DNA: TGTGCCAGCAGCGTAGGAGGGATGGGGGATACGCAGTATTTT.

V gene TRBV20-1 combines with J gene TRBJ1-2; D unclear. Trimming pared 4 bases from V and 2 bases from J, leaving 8 bases between. The germline V gene encodes CDR1 DFQATT and CDR2 SNEGSKA (reference sequence). The length of the CDR3 is 12 residues. CDR3 residues: CSAKWQNYGYTF. CDR3 DNA: TGCAGTGCTAAATGGCAGAACTATGGCTACACCTTC.

This clonotype was counted ten times or more. The chain uses TRBV7-2 and TRBJ2-5; D remains ambiguous. CDR3 length equals 13 residues. Deletions cut 1 base from V and 5 bases from J, with 8 bases between. Looked up from germline, CDR1 is SGHTA and CDR2 is FQGNSA. The CDR3 region has the DNA TGTGCCAGCAGCTTAGACGTACGGGAGACCCAGTACTTC. Residues: CASSLDVRETQYF. The complete variable domain, with remaining parts taken from reference TRBV7-2 and TRBJ2-5, reads GAGVSQSPSNKVTEKGKDVELRCDPISGHTALYWYRQSLGQGLEFLIYFQGNSAPDKSGLPSDRFSAERTGGSVSTLTIQRTQQEDSAVYLCASSLDVRETQYFGPGTRLLVL.

This clonotype was seen a few times. V gene TRBV4-3 combines with J gene TRBJ2-5; 9 nucleotides line up with TRBD2. The CDR3 covers 15 residues. Germline loops: CDR1 LGHNA, CDR2 YSLEER. Losses at the gene ends were 4 bases for V and 3 bases for J; bases not matched to a gene: 6. The CDR3 loop is CASSRLTSGKETQYF. The CDR3 bases are TGCGCCAGCAGCCGCCTGACTAGCGGCAAAGAGACCCAGTACTTC.

The chain recombines TRBV28 with TRBJ1-6, with D unresolved. CDR3 length: 16 amino acids. Trimming left V 2 bases short and J 0 bases short, with 8 bases between. CDR1 is MDHEN, CDR2 SYDVKM, per germline. The CDR3 DNA reads TGTGCCAGCAGTTTAGGCGTGAGCTCCTATAATTCACCCCTCCACTTT. Protein product: CASSLGVSSYNSPLHF.

In its sample, this clonotype was seen a few times. The chain couples TRBV2 to TRBJ1-5; D is unresolved. Trimming pared 3 bases from V and 6 bases from J, leaving 6 bases between. CDR3 length equals 12 residues. The V gene's germline CDR1 is SNHLY and CDR2 FYNNEI. CDR3 in amino acids: CASSDPAQPQHF. The CDR3 nucleotides read TGTGCCAGCAGTGACCCAGCTCAGCCCCAGCATTTT.

In its sample, this clonotype was seen a few times. The chain couples TRBV10-3 to TRBJ1-5; a weak D match, TRBD1 (6 bases). Germline CDR1 ENHRY, CDR2 SYGVKD. V was trimmed by 10 bases and J by 2 bases, leaving 15 bases between them. The CDR3 spans 14 residues. The CDR3 coding sequence is TGTGCCACCACGACAGGCGATGGCAATCAGCCCCAGCATTTT. The encoded protein is CATTTGDGNQPQHF.

This chain uses TRBV6-1 with TRBJ2-1; D may be TRBD1 or TRBD2 (5 bases each). V shed 9 bases and J shed 1 base, with 19 bases lying between them. Germline CDR1 reads MNHNS; CDR2 reads SASEGT. This CDR3 region has 16 residues. The CDR3 coding sequence is TGTGCCAGTGTTTTAGCCGGGACGGAATCCTACAATGAGCAGTTCTTC. Protein sequence: CASVLAGTESYNEQFF.

This clonotype has a handful of counts. The germline gene is not matched at one end of the junction; a read error may be the cause. The V and J genes are TRBV7-7 and TRBJ2-5; weak D call: TRBD2 (7 bases). This CDR3 comprises 16 residues. Germline loops: CDR1 SSHAT, CDR2 FNYEAQ (reference sequence). Here the CDR3 DNA reads TGTGCTAGCAGCTTACACCCAGCGGGACAACCCGGGACCCAGTACTTC. It codes for CASSLHPAGQPGTQYF.

This clonotype turned up a few times. The chain employs TRBV5-4 and TRBJ2-2; D may match TRBD1 or TRBD2 (5 bases each). Germline-derived CDR1 and CDR2 are SGHNT and YYREEE (reference sequence). The CDR3 spans 12 residues. The V end lost 5 bases, the J end lost 7 bases, and 9 bases lay between the germline ends. CDR3 region: CASRVGGGELFF. CDR3 coding DNA: TGTGCCAGCAGAGTTGGGGGCGGGGAGCTGTTTTTT. The whole variable domain, remainder taken from reference TRBV5-4 and TRBJ2-2, is ETGVTQSPTHLIKTRGQQVTLRCSSQSGHNTVSWYQQALGQGPQFIFQYYREEENGRGNFPPRFSGLQFPNYSSELNVNALELDDSALYLCASRVGGGELFFGEGSRLTVL.

This clonotype was seen just once. The rearrangement joins TRBV5-1 to TRBJ2-5, with D uncertain. Deletions cut 7 bases from V and 1 base from J, with 14 bases between. This CDR3 has 14 amino acids. CDR1 and CDR2 (germline): SGHRS, YFSETQ. The CDR3 here is CASGKTESQETQYF. In DNA form, the CDR3 reads TGCGCCAGCGGCAAGACGGAGTCCCAAGAGACCCAGTACTTC.

The chain combines TRBV11-2 with TRBJ2-3, with 9 nucleotides matching TRBD1. This CDR3 spans 16 amino acids. The germline gives CDR1 SGHAT, CDR2 FQNNGV. After removal of 5 bases from V and 2 bases from J, the junction contained 8 bases not matched to a gene. CDR3 amino acids: CASSAHRGLPTDTQYF. DNA of the CDR3: TGTGCCAGCAGCGCCCACAGGGGGCTACCCACAGATACGCAGTATTTT.

Only a few counts were recorded for this clonotype. The chain is built from TRBV6-2 or TRBV6-3 and TRBJ2-6; TRBD2 agrees at 7 bases. CDR1 and CDR2 from the germline V gene are MNHEY and SVGEGT. Trimming at V came to 2 bases and at J to 2 bases, leaving 3 bases not matched to a gene. The length of the CDR3 is 16 residues. The CDR3 reads CASSYGRGAGANVLTF. The CDR3 coding sequence is TGTGCCAGCAGTTACGGTCGGGGGGCTGGGGCCAACGTCCTGACTTTC.

The chain carries TRBV7-2 and TRBJ2-7; D unclear. Germline V lookup: CDR1 SGHTA, CDR2 FQGNSA. Deletions cut 2 bases from V and 1 base from J, with 9 bases between. The CDR3 is 14 amino acids. CDR3 sequence reads: CASSLRSRSYEQYF. The CDR3 region has the DNA TGTGCCAGCAGCTTACGTTCCAGGTCCTACGAGCAGTACTTC.

This clonotype was seen a handful of times. The V and J genes are TRBV24-1 and TRBJ2-1; a possible D gene is TRBD2 (5 bases). The CDR3 has 13 residues. Germline V CDR1 and CDR2: KGHDR, SFDVKD. Deletions cut 7 bases from V and 5 bases from J, with 11 bases between. CDR3 nucleotides: TGTGCCACCAGCCGGACGGGAAACAATGAGCAGTTCTTC. This sequence encodes CATSRTGNNEQFF.

The rearrangement joins TRBV7-6 to TRBJ2-2, with 9 bases identical to TRBD2. V trimming: 3 bases; J trimming: 6 bases; junction bases outside the gene matches: 5. The CDR3 loop spans 15 amino acids. CDR1 and CDR2 (germline): SGHVS, FNYEAQ. CDR3 nucleotides: TGTGCCAGCAGCTTCTCGGCGGGGGGGCCCGGGGAGCTGTTTTTT. This encodes CASSFSAGGPGELFF.

This clonotype was seen only a few times. This chain links TRBV29-1 with TRBJ1-1, with a possible D match to TRBD1 (5 bases). Per the germline V gene, CDR1 is SQVTM and CDR2 is ANQGSEA. CDR3 length: 15 amino acids. The V end was cut by 2 bases, the J end by 4 bases, with 17 bases between. The DNA of the CDR3 is TGCAGCGTTGAAAATTCAGGGCGTCGGTTCACTGAAGCTTTCTTT. Translated, it gives CSVENSGRRFTEAFF.

This clonotype was counted only a few times. The rearrangement links TRBV10-3 to TRBJ2-5; D not certain. The V end was cut by 0 bases, the J end by 4 bases, with 12 bases between. The CDR3 is made up of 15 amino acids. Germline assignment: CDR1 ENHRY and CDR2 SYGVKD. In nucleotides, the CDR3 is TGTGCCATCAGTGAGTCGAGAGCTAGGCCAGAGACCCAGTACTTC. Translation: CAISESRARPETQYF.